This is a list of T cell receptor beta chains from one sample in a study of blood T cell repertoires in COVID-19. Measured with immunoSEQ multiplex PCR; TCRdb has only the in-frame clones, and not every one. The table shows some 160,000 clones, with over 80% occurring only once. The sample taken for sequencing was peripheral blood. Source of these receptors: a man in his 70s who had recovered from COVID-19. CDR3s include the opening cysteine and the closing phenylalanine or tryptophan. A D gene is named only where the DNA matches it firmly. Some rows mark clone size as missing; the rest say once, few, many or name a class of expanded clone.

v_gene,abundance,d_gene,j_gene,len,CDR3aa,CDR3nt
TRBV18,.,.,TRBJ1-2,15,CASSLGPGSDYGYTF,TGTGCCAGCTCACTGGGACCCGGGAGTGACTATGGCTACACCTTC
TRBV4-2,.,.,TRBJ1-2,11,CASSQDQGYTF,TGTGCCAGCAGCCAAGACCAGGGCTACACCTTC
TRBV30,.,TRBD1,TRBJ1-2,15,CAWSLPDRGLSGYTF,TGTGCCTGGAGTCTCCCGGACAGGGGGCTGTCTGGCTACACCTTC
TRBV3-1/TRBV3-2,few,TRBD1,TRBJ2-1,18,CASSRIWNRDRGENEQFF,TGTGCCAGCAGCCGAATTTGGAACCGGGACAGGGGGGAAAATGAGCAGTTCTTC
TRBV3-1/TRBV3-2,.,TRBD1,TRBJ1-1,15,CASSPRTGTNTEAFF,TGTGCCAGCAGCCCCCGGACAGGGACGAACACTGAAGCTTTCTTT
TRBV3-1/TRBV3-2,few,TRBD2,TRBJ2-7,14,CASSRTSDAYEQYF,TGTGCCAGCAGCCGGACTAGCGATGCCTACGAGCAGTACTTC
TRBV5-1,.,.,TRBJ1-1,15,CASSVSHTGNTEAFF,TGCGCCAGCAGCGTGAGTCATACAGGGAACACTGAAGCTTTCTTT
TRBV27,once,TRBD1,TRBJ1-1,14,CASSLQGASTEAFF,TGTGCCAGCAGTTTGCAGGGGGCGTCCACTGAAGCTTTCTTT
TRBV7-2,.,.,TRBJ1-4,15,CASSSQAGSNEKLFF,TGTGCCAGCAGCTCCCAAGCGGGGTCTAATGAAAAACTGTTTTTT
TRBV7-8,.,.,TRBJ2-2,16,CASSLTSGSNTGELFF,TGTGCCAGCAGCTTAACCAGCGGGTCGAACACCGGGGAGCTGTTTTTT
TRBV21-1,.,.,TRBJ2-1,17,CASSNNRLAGDNNEQFF,TGTGCCAGCAGCAATAACCGACTAGCGGGAGATAACAATGAGCAGTTCTTC
TRBV27,.,.,TRBJ1-5,12,CALRERDQPQHF,TGTGCCCTCAGGGAAAGGGATCAGCCCCAGCATTTT
TRBV11-2,once,TRBD2,TRBJ2-3,16,CASSLGLAGPKDTQYF,TGTGCCAGCAGCTTAGGATTAGCGGGACCTAAAGATACGCAGTATTTT
TRBV6-6,.,TRBD1,TRBJ2-2,15,CASSPQTGNSGELFF,TGTGCCAGCAGTCCACAGACAGGGAACTCCGGGGAGCTGTTTTTT
TRBV15,.,TRBD1,TRBJ1-2,15,CATSRSPGQGHGYTF,TGTGCCACCAGCAGATCTCCGGGACAGGGACACGGCTACACCTTC
TRBV6-2/TRBV6-3,few,.,TRBJ1-1,16,CASSSGTPNMNTEAFF,TGTGCCAGCAGTTCCGGGACACCCAACATGAACACTGAAGCTTTCTTT